This TCR beta chain was recorded in a study of vaccination and CD4 T cells after COVID-19. About the research overall: Stimulation of cells relied on overlapping spike peptides derived from SARS-CoV-2, HCoV-NL63, HCoV-OC43 and HCoV-229E.

With regard to this clonotype: The target antigen is unknown.

Cultured CD4+ T-cell DNA underwent Oncomine TCR Beta short-read sequencing. Using its own MiXCR run on the PCR reads, TCRdb lists one record per CDR3 protein. Among under 20,000 distinct CDR3 sequences listed, about 43% were seen once. The treatment was: approximately 9-day PBMC culture with coronavirus spike peptide pools or control peptides (ViraFEST assay). General study results and limits: Analysis of convalescent patients found that 304 of 307 vaccine-specific clones were spike mono-reactive.

CDR1 MNHEY and CDR2 SVGEGT come from the germline V gene. CDR3 length: 12 amino acids. V lost 6 bases and J lost 6, with 10 bases in between. The clonotype originates from a human donor who had recovered from COVID-19. The V and J genes are TRBV6-2 or TRBV6-3 and TRBJ2-3; D not resolved. The sequences come from CD4+ T cells from blood, cultured in vitro, collected after SARS-CoV-2 vaccination. The CDR3, as DNA: TGTGCCAGCAGCCCTAGGCACGATACGCAGTATTTT. Translating it yields CASSPRHDTQYF.